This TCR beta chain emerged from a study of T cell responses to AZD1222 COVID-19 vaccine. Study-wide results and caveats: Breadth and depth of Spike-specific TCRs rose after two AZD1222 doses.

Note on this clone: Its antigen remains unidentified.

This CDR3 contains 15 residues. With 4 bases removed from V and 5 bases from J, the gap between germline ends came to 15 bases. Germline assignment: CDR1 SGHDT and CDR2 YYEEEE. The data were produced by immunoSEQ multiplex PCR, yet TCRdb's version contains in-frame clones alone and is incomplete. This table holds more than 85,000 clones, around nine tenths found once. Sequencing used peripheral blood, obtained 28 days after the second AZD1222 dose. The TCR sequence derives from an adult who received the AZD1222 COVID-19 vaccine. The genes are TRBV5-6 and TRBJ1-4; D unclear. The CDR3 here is CASSPLGGENEKLFF. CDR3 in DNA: TGTGCCAGCAGCCCCCTGGGCGGGGAGAATGAAAAACTGTTTTTT.